This entry is about one T cell receptor beta chain. Cohorts were determined from participant-reported clinical history. This sample is drawn from a study of blood T cell repertoires in COVID-19. Study summary: The United States, Italy and Spain were the sources of the acute and convalescent COVID-19 samples.

V lost 7 bases and J lost 0, with 15 bases in between. Germline V gives CDR1 LNHDA, CDR2 SQIVND (reference sequence). The CDR3 has 15 amino acids. Authors' processing steps: From reference gene primer amplification, estimates of nucleated cell counts were derived. The table came from immunoSEQ multiplex PCR; TCRdb's copy has only in-frame clones and leaves some out. V and J calls and clone size come straight from that table; D and trimming were deduced from the DNA. Of 220,000 or so clones in the sample, more than 70% were seen once. The source is a woman between 45 and 65 years old who had recovered from COVID-19. What was sequenced was PBMCs or T cells enriched from blood (not recorded which). This chain uses TRBV19 with TRBJ1-1; no reliable D call. CDR3 nucleotide sequence: TGTGCCAGTACCTTCGGAGGGCGGATGAACACTGAAGCTTTCTTT. It specifies CASTFGGRMNTEAFF. Together with reference TRBV19 and TRBJ1-1, the CDR3 gives the full variable domain: DGGITQSPKYLFRKEGQNVTLSCEQNLNHDAMYWYRQDPGQGLRLIYYSQIVNDFQKGDIAEGYSVSREKKESFPLTVTSAQKNPTAFYLCASTFGGRMNTEAFFGQGTRLTVV.